The 26 T cell receptor beta chains below come from one sample, sequenced in a study of cytomegalovirus exposure and HLA in healthy donors. The PCR ran on 60 Vbeta and 13 Jbeta primers. Method: immunoSEQ multiplex PCR; TCRdb's copy keeps in-frame clones and lacks some. In the table there are some 200,000 clones, 12% of which are singletons. The sample was PBMCs. These receptors all stem from a man between 45 and 60 years old in good health and CMV-seropositive.

This clone has just a few counts. V usage is TRBV7-2 and J usage is TRBJ1-5, with D tentatively TRBD1 (5 bases). Germline CDR1 SGHTA, CDR2 FQGNSA. Trimming shortened V by 5 bases and J by 5 bases, and 19 bases separated the two germline ends. The CDR3 is 16 residues long. The CDR3 nucleotides are TGTGCCAGCAGCCTGGGGGGGGGATGGGGTGATCAGCCCCAGCATTTT. Protein sequence: CASSLGGGWGDQPQHF.

This clone showed up just a few times. The chain carries TRBV10-3 and TRBJ1-1; D is undetermined. The V and J ends lost 10 bases and 5 bases respectively, with 11 bases between them. Germline loops: CDR1 ENHRY, CDR2 SYGVKD. The CDR3 runs 11 residues. The DNA for the CDR3 is TGTGCCACAGGCCTTTTGACTGAAGCTTTCTTT. Protein sequence: CATGLLTEAFF.

This chain connects TRBV6-6 to TRBJ2-1, with TRBD1 identical over 8 bases. This CDR3 spans 15 amino acids. V lost 2 bases to trimming and J lost 8 bases; unmatched junction nucleotides: 8. Germline loops: CDR1 MNHNY, CDR2 SVGAGI (reference sequence). The CDR3 is CASSYPGQGRDEQFF. The CDR3 bases are TGTGCCAGCAGTTACCCAGGACAGGGCAGGGATGAGCAGTTCTTC.

The chain is built from TRBV5-4 and TRBJ2-7; 7 nucleotides match TRBD2. Losses at the gene ends were 2 bases for V and 1 base for J; bases not matched to a gene: 3. In germline, CDR1 is SGHNT, CDR2 YYREEE (reference sequence). The CDR3 sequence is 14 residues long. The CDR3: CASSFAGESYEQYF. The CDR3 bases are TGTGCCAGCAGCTTCGCGGGGGAATCCTACGAGCAGTACTTC.

The sample holds a few counts of this clone. The chain combines TRBV11-3 with TRBJ1-1; TRBD1 agrees at 7 bases. This CDR3 contains 14 residues. Trimming removed 5 bases from V and 1 base from J; junction bases left unmatched: 4. The germline CDR1 and CDR2 sequences are SGHNT and YENEEA. CDR3 sequence (DNA): TGTGCCAGCAGCACGGGACAGCCGAACACTGAAGCTTTCTTT. Protein: CASSTGQPNTEAFF.

Only a few counts were recorded for this clone. The chain employs TRBV5-1 and TRBJ1-2; 10 bases are shared with TRBD1. Germline-derived CDR1 and CDR2 are SGHRS and YFSETQ. Germline trimming cut 4 bases from V and 5 bases from J; bases unmatched to any gene: 11. CDR3 length: 16 amino acids. Here the CDR3 DNA reads TGCGCCAGCAGCCCTACCTCCGGGACAGGGGTTTATGGCTACACCTTC. Translation gives CASSPTSGTGVYGYTF.

This clone was detected a few times. The gene calls are TRBV11-3 and TRBJ2-3; 11 nucleotides match TRBD2. The trim removed 1 base at V and 4 bases at J, leaving 7 bases unmatched. Germline-derived CDR1 and CDR2 are SGHNT and YENEEA. The CDR3 covers 17 residues. The chain's CDR3 is CASSLVLAGGRSDTQYF. CDR3 in DNA: TGTGCCAGCAGCTTAGTCTTAGCGGGGGGGCGATCAGATACGCAGTATTTT.

This clone showed up just a few times. The chain links TRBV18 to TRBJ1-6; 7 positions agree with TRBD1. Germline CDR1 and CDR2: KGHSH and LQKENI. J was trimmed by 8 bases and V by 3 bases; bases with no gene match: 7. This CDR3 has 15 residues. The CDR3 is CASSPNTGVDSPLHF. CDR3 nucleotide sequence: TGTGCCAGCTCACCCAATACAGGGGTTGATTCACCCCTCCACTTT.

This clone was found a few times. V is TRBV5-1 and J is TRBJ2-2; a possible D gene is TRBD2 (6 bases). The germline V and J ends were trimmed by 4 bases and 4 bases, with 14 bases remaining between them. Germline V gene lookup returns CDR1 SGHRS and CDR2 YFSETQ. The CDR3 consists of 15 residues. This chain's CDR3 is CASSPEVGGTGELFF. CDR3 in DNA: TGCGCCAGCAGCCCGGAGGTGGGGGGCACCGGGGAGCTGTTTTTT.

The gene calls are TRBV2 and TRBJ1-4; 7 bases map to TRBD1. J was trimmed by 7 bases and V by 5 bases; bases with no gene match: 7. Germline V gene data show CDR1 as SNHLY and CDR2 as FYNNEI. This CDR3 is built from 14 residues. The CDR3 protein is CASSSQGVSEKLFF. CDR3 nucleotides: TGTGCCAGCAGTTCCCAGGGGGTTTCTGAAAAACTGTTTTTT.

The rearrangement joins TRBV19 to TRBJ2-7; TRBD1 aligns across 9 bases. The V segment lost 6 bases and the J segment 7 bases; nucleotides outside the gene matches: 13. This CDR3 is built from 15 residues. Germline CDR1 reads LNHDA; CDR2 reads SQIVND (reference sequence). DNA for the CDR3: TGTGCCAGTAGGCGGACAGGGGCCGCCCCTGGGGAGCAGTACGTC. It translates to CASRRTGAAPGEQYV.

Only a few counts were recorded for this clone. The rearrangement uses TRBV9 and TRBJ2-3; weak D call: TRBD1 (5 bases). The length of the CDR3 is 17 residues. Germline assignment: CDR1 SGDLS and CDR2 YYNGEE. V dropped 0 bases and J dropped 0 bases, with 14 bases sitting between them. As DNA, the CDR3 is TGTGCCAGCAGCGTAGCTGGGGCACGTCCTAGCACAGATACGCAGTATTTT. It encodes CASSVAGARPSTDTQYF.

Comments on this clone: The junction does not match germline at one end; this may be a read error. The chain has TRBV5-1 and TRBJ2-3; 8 bases map to TRBD2. Germline CDR1 reads SGHRS; CDR2 reads YFSETQ. The CDR3 spans 15 residues. CDR3 DNA: TGCGCCAGCAGCCCCCCGGGGGGGGGCACCGATACGCAGTATTTT. Translation gives CASSPPGGGTDTQYF.

This clone was seen a handful of times. This chain connects TRBV28 to TRBJ1-5, with 8 nucleotides matching TRBD1. The CDR3 has 16 residues. Germline V CDR1 and CDR2: MDHEN, SYDVKM. V lost 5 bases and J lost 0; bases outside the gene matches: 6. The CDR3 protein is CASSPTGAPSNQPQHF. The CDR3 DNA sequence: TGTGCCAGCAGTCCGACAGGGGCCCCTAGCAATCAGCCCCAGCATTTT. The full variable domain, with the rest looked up from reference TRBV28 and TRBJ1-5, is DVKVTQSSRYLVKRTGEKVFLECVQDMDHENMFWYRQDPGLGLRLIYFSYDVKMKEKGDIPEGYSVSREKKERFSLILESASTNQTSMYLCASSPTGAPSNQPQHFGDGTRLSIL.

Turning to this clone: Within the sample, other DNA sequences also encode this same CDR3. The V gene is TRBV7-9, the J gene TRBJ2-1; 10 nucleotides match TRBD2. The CDR3 extends over 16 amino acids. V lost 4 bases and J lost 5; bases outside the gene matches: 8. From germline, CDR1 is SEHNR and CDR2 FQNEAQ (reference sequence). CDR3 nucleotide sequence: TGTGCCAGCAGCTCCCTCCTAGCGGGGGTCCACAATGAGCAGTTCTTC. This sequence encodes CASSSLLAGVHNEQFF.

This clone was counted a few times. The rearrangement links TRBV28 to TRBJ1-5; D is unclear. Germline V CDR1 and CDR2: MDHEN, SYDVKM. The V end lost 3 bases, the J end lost 7 bases, and 16 bases lay between the germline ends. This CDR3 is built from 15 residues. In DNA, the CDR3 is TGTGCCAGCAGTTTTTTTCGGGGTGGGGTGCAGCCCCAGCATTTT. Encoded protein: CASSFFRGGVQPQHF.

V usage is TRBV7-2 and J usage is TRBJ1-2; 8 bases map to TRBD1. The length of the CDR3 is 15 residues. The germline gives CDR1 SGHTA, CDR2 FQGNSA. The V and J ends lost 2 bases and 6 bases, in that order; junction bases with no gene match: 8. The CDR3 coding sequence is TGTGCCAGCAGCTTAAGGGCAGGGGGCGCCGATGGCTACACCTTC. It codes for CASSLRAGGADGYTF.

This clone has only a few counts. V and J are TRBV9 and TRBJ2-1, with 12 nucleotides matching TRBD2. CDR1 is SGDLS, CDR2 YYNGEE, per germline. V was clipped by 0 bases and J by 4 bases; unmatched bases: 2. CDR3 size: 16 residues. The CDR3 DNA reads as TGTGCCAGCAGCGTAGGCACTAGCGGGGGGTACAATGAGCAGTTCTTC. Translated: CASSVGTSGGYNEQFF.

The sample holds a few counts of this clone. V is TRBV30 and J is TRBJ1-2, with D maybe TRBD1 (5 bases). CDR1 is GTSNPN, CDR2 SVGIG, per germline (reference sequence). This CDR3 region has 15 residues. V was pared by 4 bases and J by 1 base, with 16 bases between. As DNA, the CDR3 is TGTGCCTGGACTCCACGTGGGGGACTTAACTATGGCTACACCTTC. Translating gives CAWTPRGGLNYGYTF.

The chain has TRBV5-1 and TRBJ1-2; D call uncertain. Germline V gene lookup returns CDR1 SGHRS and CDR2 YFSETQ. CDR3 size: 13 residues. V shed 7 bases and J shed 2 bases, with 12 bases lying between them. DNA of the CDR3: TGCGCCAGCCGGAATGGGCAGAACTATGGCTACACCTTC. Its translation is CASRNGQNYGYTF.

This clone has more than one count but fewer than ten. V and J are TRBV2 and TRBJ2-7; 14 bases are shared with TRBD2. V gave up 9 bases and J gave up 3 bases; unmatched junction bases: 7. Germline V gives CDR1 SNHLY, CDR2 FYNNEI. This CDR3 spans 15 amino acids. CDR3 DNA: TGTGCCAGTAACGGGGGGACTAGCGGGGGCTACGAGCAGTACTTC. It codes for CASNGGTSGGYEQYF.

This clone turned up a few times. The chain carries TRBV4-1 and TRBJ2-2, with D maybe TRBD1 (6 bases). There are 17 residues in the CDR3. Germline V gene sequence: CDR1 MGHRA, CDR2 YSYEKL. Trimming took off 1 base at V and 6 bases at J, with 18 bases between the two ends. The CDR3 DNA follows: TGCGCCAGCAGCCAAGTGACCACAGGGCGTATGTCCGGGGAGCTGTTTTTT. It is translated as CASSQVTTGRMSGELFF.

Concerning this clone: This CDR3 is also generated by other DNA sequences in the sample. This sequence joins TRBV2 and TRBJ1-4; possible D gene TRBD1, 6 bases. The V gene's germline CDR1 is SNHLY and CDR2 FYNNEI. V was shortened by 3 bases and J by 4 bases, with 15 bases between the two germline ends. This CDR3 region has 16 residues. The CDR3 DNA reads as TGTGCCAGCAGTGAGGTCCCAGGGGTCCTTAATGAAAAACTGTTTTTT. Its protein product is CASSEVPGVLNEKLFF.

The CDR3 coding sequence is TGTGCCAGCAGCCAAGGGGCAGGTCAGGCCCTCCACTTT. Its protein product is CASSQGAGQALHF. The V gene is TRBV4-2, the J gene TRBJ1-6; no clear D. V lost 1 base and J lost 14, with 12 bases in between. CDR1 and CDR2 from the germline V gene are LGHNA and YNFKEQ. The CDR3 is 13 residues long.

The V call is TRBV15, the J call TRBJ1-1, with TRBD1 matching 7 bases. In germline, CDR1 is LNHNV, CDR2 YYDKDF (reference sequence). The CDR3 consists of 14 residues. With V trimmed by 7 bases and J by 9 bases, 14 bases remained unmatched. CDR3 in amino acids: CATNRDPGGVKAFF. The DNA for the CDR3 is TGTGCCACCAACCGGGACCCAGGGGGAGTAAAAGCTTTCTTT.

This rearrangement joins TRBV6-5 to TRBJ2-7; D is perhaps TRBD1 (6 bases). The V end lost 7 bases, the J end lost 6 bases, and 19 bases lay between the germline ends. The CDR3 has 14 amino acids. Per the germline V gene, CDR1 is MNHEY and CDR2 is SVGAGI. The CDR3 DNA follows: TGTGCCAGCAACTTACGTGGGGGCGAAGGCGAGCAGTACTTC. This gives the protein CASNLRGGEGEQYF.